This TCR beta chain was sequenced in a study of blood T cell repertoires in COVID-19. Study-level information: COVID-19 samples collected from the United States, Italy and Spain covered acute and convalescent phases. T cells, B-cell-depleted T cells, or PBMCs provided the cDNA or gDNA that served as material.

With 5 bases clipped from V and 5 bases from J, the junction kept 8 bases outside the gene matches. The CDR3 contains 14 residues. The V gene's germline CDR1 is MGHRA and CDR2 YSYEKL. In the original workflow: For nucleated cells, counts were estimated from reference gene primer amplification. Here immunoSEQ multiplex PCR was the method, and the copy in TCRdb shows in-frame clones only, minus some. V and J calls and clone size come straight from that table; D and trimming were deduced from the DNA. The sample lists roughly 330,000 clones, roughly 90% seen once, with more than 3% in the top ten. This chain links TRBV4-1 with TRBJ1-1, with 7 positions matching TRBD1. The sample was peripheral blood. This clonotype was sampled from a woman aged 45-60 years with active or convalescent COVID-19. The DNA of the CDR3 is TGCGCCAGCAGCGAAAGGGACAGCGGGACTGAAGCTTTCTTT. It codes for CASSERDSGTEAFF.